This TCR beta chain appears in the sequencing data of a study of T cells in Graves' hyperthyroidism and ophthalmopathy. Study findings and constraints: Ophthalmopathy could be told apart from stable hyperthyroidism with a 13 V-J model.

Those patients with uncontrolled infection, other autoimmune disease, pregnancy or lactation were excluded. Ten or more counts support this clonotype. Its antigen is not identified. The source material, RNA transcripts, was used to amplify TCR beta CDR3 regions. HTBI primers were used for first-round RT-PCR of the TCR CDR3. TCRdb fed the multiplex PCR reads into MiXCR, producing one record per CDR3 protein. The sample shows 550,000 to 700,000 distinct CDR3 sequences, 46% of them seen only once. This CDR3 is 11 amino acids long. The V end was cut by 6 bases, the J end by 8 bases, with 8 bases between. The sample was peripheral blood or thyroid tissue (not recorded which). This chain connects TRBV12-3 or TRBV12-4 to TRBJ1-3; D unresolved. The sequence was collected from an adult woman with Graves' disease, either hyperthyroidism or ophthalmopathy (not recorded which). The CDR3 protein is CASSYSDTIYF. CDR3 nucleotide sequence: TGTGCCAGCAGCTATTCTGACACCATATATTTT.